Presented here are 21 T cell receptor beta chains from one specimen sequenced in a study of blood T cell repertoires in COVID-19 (TCRdb year 2020). Libraries were prepared through the immunoSEQ multiplex PCR assay. Not all clones reach the TCRdb copy of this immuneACCESS table, which keeps in-frame sequences only. Checked studies attribute under half of the gap to unresolved V genes and leave the rest unexplained. The table for this sample lists some 370,000 clones; around 90% of them were counted only once. 0.95% to 1.5% of the sample is taken by the ten largest. Sequences were obtained from peripheral blood. The receptors shown here come from a man aged 35-49 years with acute or convalescent COVID-19.

The gene calls are TRBV11-2 and TRBJ1-4; TRBD1 matches at 8 bases. Germline V CDR1 and CDR2: SGHAT, FQNNGV. V was pared by 1 base and J by 8 bases, with 9 bases of the junction left unmatched. This CDR3 contains 16 residues. The CDR3 bases are TGTGCCAGCAGCTTAGCAGGGGGCTTGGTGGGGGAAAAACTGTTTTTT. It specifies CASSLAGGLVGEKLFF.

This chain uses TRBV12-5 with TRBJ1-5; D is unclear. Per germline, CDR1 LGHNT and CDR2 FRNRAP. V lost 0 bases to trimming and J lost 1 base, with 19 bases between them. The CDR3 is 19 amino acids. CDR3 bases: TGTGCTAGTGGTTTGGTAATCGGAGGTAGACCTCGGAGCAATCAGCCCCAGCATTTT. Its translation: CASGLVIGGRPRSNQPQHF.

The V and J genes are TRBV2 and TRBJ1-1; D uncertain. V was trimmed by 2 bases and J by 9 bases, leaving 16 bases between them. Per germline, CDR1 SNHLY and CDR2 FYNNEI. The CDR3 spans 14 residues. The CDR3 coding sequence is TGTGCCAGCAGTGAATCCCCTGCCTCGGGAAAAGCTTTCTTT. The encoded protein is CASSESPASGKAFF.

This clone was detected only once. The genes are TRBV9 and TRBJ2-5; possible D gene TRBD2, 6 bases. CDR3 size: 17 residues. The germline V gene encodes CDR1 SGDLS and CDR2 YYNGEE. Trimming took off 4 bases at V and 5 bases at J, with 24 bases between the two ends. CDR3 sequence reads: CASSPGSRGTFIETQYF. The CDR3 nucleotides are TGTGCCAGCAGCCCCGGGAGTCGAGGAACATTCATCGAGACCCAGTACTTC.

The rearrangement joins TRBV7-2 to TRBJ2-1, with TRBD2 identical over 9 bases. The germline CDR1 and CDR2 sequences are SGHTA and FQGNSA. This CDR3 spans 15 amino acids. V gave up 1 base and J gave up 7 bases; unmatched junction bases: 5. The CDR3 nucleotides read TGTGCCAGCAGCTTAGTAGCGGGGGTTTGGAATGAGCAGTTCTTC. This sequence encodes CASSLVAGVWNEQFF. The full variable domain, its missing parts supplied by reference TRBV7-2 and TRBJ2-1, is GAGVSQSPSNKVTEKGKDVELRCDPISGHTALYWYRQSLGQGLEFLIYFQGNSAPDKSGLPSDRFSAERTGGSVSTLTIQRTQQEDSAVYLCASSLVAGVWNEQFFGPGTRLTVL.

The chain joins TRBV19 to TRBJ1-6; D remains ambiguous. The CDR3 contains 14 residues. Between the trimmed V and J ends, which lost 6 bases and 7 bases, there was a span of 13 bases. Germline CDR1 and CDR2: LNHDA and SQIVND (reference sequence). Here the CDR3 DNA reads TGTGCCAGTAGGTCATATACATGGAATTCACCCCTCCACTTT. Protein: CASRSYTWNSPLHF.

This chain links TRBV6-5 with TRBJ1-1, with D possibly TRBD1 on 5 matching bases. V lost 0 bases and J lost 5, with 16 bases in between. This CDR3 is built from 16 residues. The germline V gene has CDR1 MNHEY and CDR2 SVGAGI. The DNA for the CDR3 is TGTGCCAGCAGTTACTCGATCGCAGGGTCGAGGACTGAAGCTTTCTTT. The encoded protein is CASSYSIAGSRTEAFF.

The chain recombines TRBV19 with TRBJ1-5, with a weak D call TRBD1 (5 bases). This CDR3 spans 13 amino acids. The germline V gene has CDR1 LNHDA and CDR2 SQIVND (reference sequence). The V gene lost 6 bases and the J gene lost 5 bases, with 11 bases spanning the gap. The CDR3 loop is CASRVQGYQPQHF. The CDR3 DNA reads TGTGCCAGTAGGGTCCAGGGATATCAGCCCCAGCATTTT. Full variable domain (outside the CDR3, taken from reference TRBV19 and TRBJ1-5): DGGITQSPKYLFRKEGQNVTLSCEQNLNHDAMYWYRQDPGQGLRLIYYSQIVNDFQKGDIAEGYSVSREKKESFPLTVTSAQKNPTAFYLCASRVQGYQPQHFGDGTRLSIL.

This rearrangement joins TRBV5-4 to TRBJ1-1, with D perhaps TRBD1 (5 bases). The germline V and J ends were trimmed by 4 bases and 3 bases, with 10 bases remaining between them. Germline V gene data show CDR1 as SGHNT and CDR2 as YYREEE (reference sequence). CDR3 length: 13 residues. Here the CDR3 DNA reads TGTGCCAGCAGCCTGTGGGGGGACACTGAAGCTTTCTTT. Translated, it gives CASSLWGDTEAFF.

The V and J genes are TRBV7-8 and TRBJ2-3; 7 bases line up with TRBD2. Germline-derived CDR1 and CDR2 are SGHVS and FQNEAQ. The CDR3 loop spans 18 amino acids. Trimming took 1 base from V and 6 from J; bases not matched to a gene: 16. For the CDR3, the DNA is TGTGCCAGCAGCTTAGATGGAGCGGGACTTGGGTCGGGGGATACGCAGTATTTT. Encoded protein: CASSLDGAGLGSGDTQYF.

This sequence joins TRBV29-1 and TRBJ1-1; D gene uncertain. Trimming took off 4 bases at V and 4 bases at J, with 13 bases between the two ends. Looked up from germline, CDR1 is SQVTM and CDR2 is ANQGSEA. The CDR3 is 13 amino acids. Here the CDR3 DNA reads TGCAGCGTTGCGTCGAGTAGAGGCACTGAAGCTTTCTTT. Protein sequence: CSVASSRGTEAFF.

The count of this clone is one. CDR3 residues: CASSPGREQFF. The CDR3 DNA is TGCGCCAGCAGCCCGGGGAGGGAGCAGTTCTTC. The V call is TRBV5-1, the J call TRBJ2-1, with D possibly being TRBD2 (6 bases). Between the trimmed V and J ends, which lost 4 bases and 10 bases, there was a span of 9 bases. In germline, CDR1 is SGHRS, CDR2 YFSETQ. This CDR3 spans 11 amino acids.

This CDR3 reads CASSFRTGGRNQPQHF. The CDR3 nucleotides are TGTGCCAGCAGCTTCCGGACAGGGGGCCGAAATCAGCCCCAGCATTTT. The chain uses TRBV7-8 and TRBJ1-5, with 11 bases lining up with TRBD1. Per the germline V gene, CDR1 is SGHVS and CDR2 is FQNEAQ. CDR3 length: 16 residues. V trimming: 3 bases; J trimming: 4 bases; junction bases outside the gene matches: 5.

In its sample, this clone was seen a few times. The sample holds other DNA sequences that translate to the same CDR3. This chain joins TRBV30 and TRBJ1-3; 7 bases agree with TRBD1. With V trimmed by 1 base and J by 0 bases, 0 bases remained unmatched. Germline assignment: CDR1 GTSNPN and CDR2 SVGIG (reference sequence). The CDR3 runs 14 residues. The DNA for the CDR3 is TGTGCCTGGAGTGCAGGGGGCTCTGGAAACACCATATATTTT. Amino acids: CAWSAGGSGNTIYF.

The chain uses TRBV5-4 and TRBJ2-5; 9 positions agree with TRBD2. After removal of 3 bases from V and 6 bases from J, the junction contained 12 bases not matched to a gene. The germline V gene has CDR1 SGHNT and CDR2 YYREEE (reference sequence). The CDR3 is 16 amino acids. The CDR3 nucleotides are TGTGCCAGCAGCTCCGTGGGCGCGGGGGGGCAGAAGACCCAGTACTTC. Residues: CASSSVGAGGQKTQYF.

This sequence joins TRBV27 and TRBJ2-2, with 7 bases that match TRBD1. V lost 6 bases to trimming and J lost 3 bases; unmatched junction nucleotides: 4. Germline V gene data show CDR1 as MNHEY and CDR2 as SMNVEV (reference sequence). There are 14 residues in the CDR3. In DNA, the CDR3 is TGTGCCAGCAGCCCAGGGACAGACACCGGGGAGCTGTTTTTT. Its protein product is CASSPGTDTGELFF.

The chain couples TRBV20-1 to TRBJ1-5; tentative D call: TRBD1 (5 bases). Germline CDR1 is DFQATT and CDR2 is SNEGSKA (reference sequence). V was cut by 3 bases and J by 6 bases, with 15 bases left in between. CDR3 length: 14 residues. The CDR3 sequence is CSASRAGQGQPQHF. The CDR3 coding sequence is TGCAGTGCTAGTAGGGCAGGGCAGGGTCAGCCCCAGCATTTT.

The rearrangement uses TRBV9 and TRBJ2-7, with 11 positions matching TRBD1. The CDR3 loop spans 16 amino acids. CDR1 and CDR2 (germline): SGDLS, YYNGEE. Trimming removed 4 bases from V and 4 bases from J; junction bases left unmatched: 10. The CDR3 here is CASSLRPGQGGYEQYF. The CDR3 region has the DNA TGTGCCAGCAGCCTGCGACCGGGACAGGGGGGGTACGAGCAGTACTTC. Variable domain in full (rest from reference TRBV9 and TRBJ2-7): DSGVTQTPKHLITATGQRVTLRCSPRSGDLSVYWYQQSLDQGLQFLIQYYNGEERAKGNILERFSAQQFPDLHSELNLSSLELGDSALYFCASSLRPGQGGYEQYFGPGTRLTVT.

This rearrangement joins TRBV11-1 to TRBJ2-7; a weak D match, TRBD2 (6 bases). The CDR3 runs 15 residues. CDR1 and CDR2 from the germline V gene are SGHAT and FQDESV (reference sequence). V was shortened by 1 base and J by 5 bases, with 15 bases between the two germline ends. CDR3 DNA sequence: TGTGCCAGCAGCTTAGTACTACGGGGGACGGACGAGCAGTACTTC. This sequence encodes CASSLVLRGTDEQYF. Variable domain in full (rest from reference TRBV11-1 and TRBJ2-7): EAEVAQSPRYKITEKSQAVAFWCDPISGHATLYWYRQILGQGPELLVQFQDESVVDDSQLPKDRFSAERLKGVDSTLKIQPAELGDSAMYLCASSLVLRGTDEQYFGPGTRLTVT.

This clone showed up just once. The rearrangement joins TRBV2 to TRBJ2-5, with a possible D match to TRBD1 (6 bases). There are 14 residues in the CDR3. The V and J ends lost 4 bases and 5 bases respectively, with 14 bases between them. The germline V gene has CDR1 SNHLY and CDR2 FYNNEI. The CDR3 nucleotides read TGTGCCAGCAGTGGAGACAGGTATCGGGAGACCCAGTACTTC. It is translated as CASSGDRYRETQYF.

The chain carries TRBV27 and TRBJ2-3; no clear D gene. From germline, CDR1 is MNHEY and CDR2 SMNVEV (reference sequence). V gave up 2 bases and J gave up 6 bases, with 15 bases separating them. There are 15 residues in the CDR3. The CDR3 loop is CASSLSPQYADTQYF. DNA for the CDR3: TGTGCCAGCAGTTTAAGCCCTCAATATGCGGATACGCAGTATTTT.